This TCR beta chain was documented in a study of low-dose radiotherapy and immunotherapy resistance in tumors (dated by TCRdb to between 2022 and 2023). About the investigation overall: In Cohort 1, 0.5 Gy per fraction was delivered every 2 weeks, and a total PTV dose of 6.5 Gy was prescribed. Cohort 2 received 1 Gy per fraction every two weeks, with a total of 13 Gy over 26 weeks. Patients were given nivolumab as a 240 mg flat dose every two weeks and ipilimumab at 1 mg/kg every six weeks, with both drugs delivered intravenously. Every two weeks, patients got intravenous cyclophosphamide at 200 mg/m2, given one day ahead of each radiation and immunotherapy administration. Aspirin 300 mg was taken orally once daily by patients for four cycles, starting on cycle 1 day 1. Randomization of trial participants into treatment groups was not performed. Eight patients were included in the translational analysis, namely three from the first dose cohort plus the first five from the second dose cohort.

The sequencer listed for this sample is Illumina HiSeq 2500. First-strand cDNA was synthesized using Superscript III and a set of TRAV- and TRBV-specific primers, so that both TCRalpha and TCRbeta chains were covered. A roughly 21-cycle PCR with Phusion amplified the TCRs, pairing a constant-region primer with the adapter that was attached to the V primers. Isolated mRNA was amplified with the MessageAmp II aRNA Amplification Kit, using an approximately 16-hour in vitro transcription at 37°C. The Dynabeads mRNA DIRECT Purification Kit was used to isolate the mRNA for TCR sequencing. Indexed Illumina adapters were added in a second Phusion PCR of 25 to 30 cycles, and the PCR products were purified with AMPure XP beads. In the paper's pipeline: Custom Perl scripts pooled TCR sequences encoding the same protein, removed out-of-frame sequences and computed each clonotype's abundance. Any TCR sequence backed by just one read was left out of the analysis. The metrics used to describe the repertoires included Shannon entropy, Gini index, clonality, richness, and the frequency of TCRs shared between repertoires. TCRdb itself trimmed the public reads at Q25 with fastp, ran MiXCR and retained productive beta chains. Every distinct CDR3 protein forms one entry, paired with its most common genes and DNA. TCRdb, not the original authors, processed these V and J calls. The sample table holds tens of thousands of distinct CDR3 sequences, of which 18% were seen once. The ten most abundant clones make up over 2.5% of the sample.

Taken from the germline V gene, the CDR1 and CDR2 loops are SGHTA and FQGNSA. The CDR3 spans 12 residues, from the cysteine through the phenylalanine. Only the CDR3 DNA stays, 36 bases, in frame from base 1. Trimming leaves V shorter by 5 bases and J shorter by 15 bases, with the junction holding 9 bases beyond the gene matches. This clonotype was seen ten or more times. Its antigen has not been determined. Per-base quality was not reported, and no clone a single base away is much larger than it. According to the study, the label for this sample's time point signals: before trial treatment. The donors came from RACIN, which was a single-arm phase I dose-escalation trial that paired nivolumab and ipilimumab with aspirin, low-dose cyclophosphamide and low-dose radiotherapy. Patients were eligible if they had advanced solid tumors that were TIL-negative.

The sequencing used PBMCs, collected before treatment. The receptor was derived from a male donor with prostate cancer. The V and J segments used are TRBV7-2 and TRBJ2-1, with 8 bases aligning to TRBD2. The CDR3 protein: CASSDRGTRPFF. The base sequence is TGTGCCAGCAGCGACCGCGGGACTAGACCGTTCTTC.